The clone carrying this T cell receptor beta chain appeared many times. As yet, its antigen is unknown. The TCR beta profiling, which covered VDJ combination and CDR3 sequence, was carried out using genomic DNA as the template. MiXCR, run by TCRdb on the reads, gives a single entry per CDR3 protein. The table includes about 170,000 distinct CDR3 sequences, approximately 43% detected once. These data originate in a study of CD8+CD57+ T cells in acquired aplastic anemia. Study in general: Sorted CD4+ and CD8+ cells gave an average of about 3 ug of DNA. CD4+ cells from healthy donors averaged around 9.9 million reads. Study-level results: Fewer than 35 CD8+ CDR3 sequences occurred in both the patients and the controls.

The V gene's germline CDR1 is SGHDT and CDR2 YYEEEE. V was cut by 2 bases and J by 2 bases, with 11 bases left in between. The CDR3 is made up of 14 amino acids. The receptor comes from a human donor in good health. This chain uses TRBV5-6 with TRBJ2-7; tentative D call: TRBD1 (5 bases). The sample was sorted CD4+, CD8+, or CD8+CD57+ T cells (not recorded which) from PBMCs. The CDR3: CASSFSPGTYEQYF. The CDR3 region has the DNA TGTGCCAGCAGCTTTAGCCCAGGGACCTACGAGCAGTACTTC.